The 13 T cell receptor beta chains below were found in one sample sequenced in a study of T cell changes during pregnancy in multiple sclerosis. Assay: immunoSEQ multiplex PCR; the TCRdb copy retains only in-frame clones and omits some. The sample holds around 63,000 clones, around nine tenths seen once. The sequencing here drew on peripheral blood, taken in the third trimester of pregnancy. The receptors shown here come from a female donor in good health, enrolled as a control in a pregnancy study.

To note about this clone: It is unclear where the CDR3 begins or ends on the DNA, so no DNA is shown, and the CDR3 is as TCRdb lists it. The chain uses TRBV11-2 and TRBJ2-6; TRBD1 is the table's D call, not checked against the DNA. Germline values: CDR1 SGHAT, CDR2 FQNNGV. The CDR3 numbers 18 amino acids, ends counted. Here the CDR3 reads CASSRETGGTFGANVLTF.

The chain joins TRBV11-2 to TRBJ2-5, with 9 bases matching TRBD2. Germline-derived CDR1 and CDR2 are SGHAT and FQNNGV. CDR3 length equals 15 residues. The ends lost 5 bases at V and 5 bases at J; junction bases unmatched: 9. This chain's CDR3 is CASSRGGLASETQYF. CDR3 nucleotide sequence: TGTGCCAGCAGCAGAGGGGGACTAGCTTCCGAGACCCAGTACTTC.

The rearrangement uses TRBV7-2 and TRBJ1-2; D is unclear. The germline CDR1 and CDR2 sequences are SGHTA and FQGNSA. Trimming pared 5 bases from V and 3 bases from J, leaving 10 bases between. This CDR3 is 13 amino acids long. The CDR3 DNA sequence: TGTGCCAGCAGCCCCCTTCGCGACTATGGCTACACCTTC. It translates to CASSPLRDYGYTF.

In nucleotides, the CDR3 is TGCAGCGCTATATTTTTGGTGGGGCGCACTGAAGCTTTCTTT. It encodes CSAIFLVGRTEAFF. The J gene is TRBJ1-1, the V gene TRBV29-1; D possibly corresponds to TRBD1 (5 bases). This CDR3 contains 14 residues. Trimming removed 7 bases at V and 4 bases at J, with 19 bases between. Germline V gene lookup returns CDR1 SQVTM and CDR2 ANQGSEA. Combining the CDR3 with reference TRBV29-1 and TRBJ1-1 gives the whole variable domain SAVISQKPSRDICQRGTSLTIQCQVDSQVTMMFWYRQQPGQSLTLIATANQGSEATYESGFVIDKFPISRPNLTFSTLTVSNMSPEDSSIYLCSAIFLVGRTEAFFGQGTRLTVV.

The chain links TRBV13 to TRBJ1-5; 8 bases map to TRBD1. The CDR3 runs 14 residues. Germline loops: CDR1 PRHDT, CDR2 FYEKMQ (reference sequence). J lost 11 bases, V lost 4 bases, and 10 bases had no gene match. The CDR3 DNA follows: TGTGCCAGCAGCTCCTCCACAGGGGGGGGGACCCAGCATTTT. Translation gives CASSSSTGGGTQHF.

This chain links TRBV11-2 with TRBJ1-1; no clear D gene. The ends were cut back, 3 bases at V and 5 bases at J, with 10 bases in the middle. Germline V gene data show CDR1 as SGHAT and CDR2 as FQNNGV. The CDR3 consists of 13 residues. Here the CDR3 reads CASSLFQRTEAFF. DNA for the CDR3: TGTGCCAGCAGCTTGTTCCAGCGGACTGAAGCTTTCTTT. Full variable domain (rest looked up from reference TRBV11-2 and TRBJ1-1): EAGVAQSPRYKIIEKRQSVAFWCNPISGHATLYWYQQILGQGPKLLIQFQNNGVVDDSQLPKDRFSAERLKGVDSTLKIQPAKLEDSAVYLCASSLFQRTEAFFGQGTRLTVV.

In this sample, this clone turned up once. This chain uses TRBV7-8 with TRBJ1-2; D gene uncertain. CDR3 size: 13 residues. Germline values: CDR1 SGHVS, CDR2 FQNEAQ. Trimming took off 5 bases at V and 3 bases at J, with 10 bases between the two ends. For the CDR3, the DNA is TGTGCCAGCAGCCTGCAGGATGACTATGGCTACACCTTC. This codes for CASSLQDDYGYTF.

The chain couples TRBV6-5 to TRBJ2-2, with D maybe TRBD1 (6 bases). From germline, CDR1 is MNHEY and CDR2 SVGAGI. CDR3 length: 15 residues. The V and J ends lost 2 bases and 5 bases respectively, with 12 bases between them. The CDR3 DNA is TGTGCCAGCAGTTACGGTTCAGGGGAAACCGGGGAGCTGTTTTTT. It translates to CASSYGSGETGELFF.

This chain uses TRBV5-1 with TRBJ2-5, with TRBD1 matching 10 bases. Germline trimming cut 4 bases from V and 5 bases from J; bases unmatched to any gene: 8. In germline, CDR1 is SGHRS, CDR2 YFSETQ. The CDR3 covers 15 residues. The CDR3 spells CASSRPGQGSETQYF. CDR3 nucleotides: TGCGCCAGCAGCAGACCGGGACAGGGGTCCGAGACCCAGTACTTC.

The V call is TRBV6-4, the J call TRBJ2-3, with 8 bases fitting TRBD2. This CDR3 is built from 15 residues. The V gene end was trimmed by 5 bases and the J gene end by 2 bases; junction bases not matched to a gene: 6. Germline assignment: CDR1 MRHNA and CDR2 SNTAGT. CDR3 sequence: CASSPSGRVTDTQYF. In DNA, the CDR3 is TGTGCCAGCAGTCCGAGCGGGAGAGTCACAGATACGCAGTATTTT.

This chain uses TRBV7-2 with TRBJ1-2; TRBD1 matches at 9 bases. J was trimmed by 4 bases and V by 5 bases; bases with no gene match: 8. CDR3 length: 15 residues. Per germline, CDR1 SGHTA and CDR2 FQGNSA. The CDR3 loop reads CASSPRTGAAYGYTF. CDR3 DNA sequence: TGTGCCAGCAGCCCGAGGACAGGGGCGGCCTATGGCTACACCTTC.

The chain recombines TRBV9 with TRBJ2-1; 14 nucleotides align to TRBD2. CDR1 is SGDLS, CDR2 YYNGEE, per germline. The V gene end was trimmed by 3 bases and the J gene end by 4 bases; junction bases not matched to a gene: 6. This CDR3 contains 17 residues. CDR3 sequence reads: CASSEGTSGRGYNEQFF. As DNA, the CDR3 is TGTGCCAGCAGCGAGGGGACTAGCGGGAGAGGATACAATGAGCAGTTCTTC.

The CDR3 loop reads CASSVLGGKDYSNQPQHF. In DNA, the CDR3 is TGTGCCAGCAGTGTCCTTGGAGGGAAAGACTATAGCAATCAGCCCCAGCATTTT. This chain uses TRBV6-1 with TRBJ1-5; D is ambiguous. Germline V CDR1 and CDR2: MNHNS, SASEGT. Trimming stripped 4 bases from V and 0 bases from J, with 19 bases between. The CDR3 is 18 amino acids.